This T cell receptor beta chain was obtained from a study of human T cells and chemical hapten exposure. In the study overall: DPC at 0.01% went onto the upper back in patch tests, read at 6 days. Study observations and caveats: PT1 expanded TCR numbers tracked positively with patch test score.

The sample holds many counts of this clonotype. Its antigen is not identified. V was clipped by 2 bases and J by 5 bases, with 12 bases between them. This CDR3 has 14 residues. Time point meaning: pre-sensitization, week 0. Regarding treatment: therapeutic diphenylcyclopropenone sensitization with weekly scalp DPC. Attachment of unique molecular identifiers to individual cDNA molecules was performed in the library. Per the authors' pipeline: Samples had a median of about 96,000 TCRs, ranging about 20,000 to 690,600. MiXCR, applied by TCRdb to the RACE reads, yields one record per CDR3 protein. TCRdb's processing, not the authors', yielded these V and J calls. This sample has about 59,000 distinct CDR3 sequences, with around 10% found just once.

The rearrangement joins TRBV12-3 or TRBV12-4 to TRBJ1-1, with D unresolved. This clonotype was sampled from a middle-aged woman with alopecia areata. Some clones in this sample may be carry-over from other donors' samples. Here the sequenced sample was whole blood, taken in connection with sensitization to the hapten diphenylcyclopropenone (DPC). CDR3 bases: TGTGCCAGCAGTTTATCGCGAGGAGGAACTGAAGCTTTCTTT. This sequence encodes CASSLSRGGTEAFF.